The 22 T cell receptor beta chains below come from one sample, sequenced in a study of T cell repertoires in cytomegalovirus infection. The antigens these receptors bind are not known. MiXCR was run by TCRdb on the reads, yielding one entry per CDR3 protein. The sample yields 700,000 to 850,000 distinct CDR3 sequences, 30% to 35% seen once. The sequencing used cultured CD8+ T cells from PBMCs, collected from culture after CMV antigen stimulation. Source of these receptors: a human donor in good health (CMV status not recorded). Some clones in this sample may be carry-over from other donors' samples.

The rearrangement links TRBV10-2 to TRBJ1-5, with a possible D match to TRBD1 (6 bases). The CDR3 is 16 amino acids. Germline CDR1 is WSHSY and CDR2 is SAAADI. Trimming pared 3 bases from V and 4 bases from J, leaving 16 bases between. This CDR3 reads CASSDPGTGLNQPQHF. Here the CDR3 DNA reads TGCGCCAGCAGTGACCCGGGAACAGGGCTGAATCAGCCCCAGCATTTT.

This clonotype was detected only a few times. The rearrangement links TRBV27 to TRBJ1-4; no firm D call. This CDR3 has 14 amino acids. The V end was cut by 6 bases, the J end by 7 bases, with 15 bases between. Germline CDR1 is MNHEY and CDR2 is SMNVEV (reference sequence). CDR3 nucleotides: TGTGCCAGCAGAATGGGAACGGACGGTGAAAAACTGTTTTTT. Protein sequence: CASRMGTDGEKLFF.

This clonotype was seen a few times. This rearrangement joins TRBV9 to TRBJ2-5, with D maybe TRBD1 (5 bases). V was pared by 0 bases and J by 5 bases, with 17 bases between. In germline, CDR1 is SGDLS, CDR2 YYNGEE. This CDR3 comprises 16 residues. CDR3 DNA sequence: TGTGCCAGCAGCGTAGGAGCCGGGCCCTCAGGGGAGACCCAGTACTTC. Protein product: CASSVGAGPSGETQYF.

The chain is built from TRBV15 and TRBJ2-2, with D uncertain. Trimming left V 0 bases short and J 4 bases short, with 12 bases between. The germline V gene has CDR1 LNHNV and CDR2 YYDKDF (reference sequence). The CDR3 is made up of 16 amino acids. The chain's CDR3 is CATSRDLPRGTGELFF. CDR3 nucleotide sequence: TGTGCCACCAGCAGAGATCTACCTCGAGGCACCGGGGAGCTGTTTTTT.

In its sample, this clonotype was seen a few times. The rearrangement joins TRBV7-3 to TRBJ2-5; 7 positions agree with TRBD1. Trimming took 5 bases from V and 2 from J; bases not matched to a gene: 11. Germline loops: CDR1 SGHTA, CDR2 FQGTGA. CDR3 length: 16 residues. The CDR3 DNA sequence: TGTGCCAGCAGCCCACCCCCTGCAGGGGGTCAAGAGACCCAGTACTTC. This sequence encodes CASSPPPAGGQETQYF.

This chain uses TRBV20-1 with TRBJ1-2; D call uncertain. Germline V CDR1 and CDR2: DFQATT, SNEGSKA (reference sequence). Trimming took 5 bases from V and 2 from J, leaving 12 bases between them. The CDR3 runs 13 residues. The DNA of the CDR3 is TGCAGTGCTGGAGGGCTATGGAACTATGGCTACACCTTC. It encodes CSAGGLWNYGYTF.

This clonotype was picked up a small number of times. The genes are TRBV11-2 and TRBJ2-6; D gene unclear. The CDR3 has 15 amino acids. V was cut by 5 bases and J by 10 bases, with 18 bases left in between. CDR1 is SGHAT and CDR2 is FQNNGV in the germline V gene. The CDR3 bases are TGTGCCAGCAGCCTACGCCAGTCTTTTCATAACGTCCTGACTTTC. Its protein product is CASSLRQSFHNVLTF.

This clonotype has at least ten counts. The rearrangement uses TRBV7-9 and TRBJ1-2; no reliable D call. Germline lookup yields CDR1 SEHNR and CDR2 FQNEAQ (reference sequence). Trimming pared 2 bases from V and 4 bases from J, leaving 5 bases between. The CDR3 is made up of 12 amino acids. The CDR3 protein is CASSLPRYGYTF. The CDR3 nucleotides are TGTGCCAGCAGCTTACCACGCTATGGCTACACCTTC.

This chain links TRBV7-6 with TRBJ1-3, with D unresolved. Germline V gives CDR1 SGHVS, CDR2 FNYEAQ. The CDR3 length is 15 residues. Between the trimmed V and J ends, which lost 1 base and 0 bases, there was a span of 7 bases. The CDR3 sequence: CASSLDVYSGNTIYF. As DNA, the CDR3 is TGTGCCAGCAGCTTAGACGTGTACTCTGGAAACACCATATATTTT.

The chain has TRBV6-5 and TRBJ1-1; D uncertain. Per germline, CDR1 MNHEY and CDR2 SVGAGI. V shed 8 bases and J shed 9 bases, with 22 bases lying between them. This CDR3 has 14 residues. The CDR3 region has the DNA TGTGCCAGCTGGTCGGCCCAGGAGGAACTAAAAGCTTTCTTT. Protein: CASWSAQEELKAFF.

The gene calls are TRBV29-1 and TRBJ1-2, with TRBD1 matching over 8 bases. V lost 7 bases, J lost 4 bases, and 5 bases stayed unmatched. From germline, CDR1 is SQVTM and CDR2 ANQGSEA. This CDR3 contains 12 residues. The CDR3 loop reads CSGDRGSYGYTF. CDR3 bases: TGCAGCGGTGACAGGGGATCCTATGGCTACACCTTC. The variable domain in full, with the rest retrieved from reference TRBV29-1 and TRBJ1-2, is SAVISQKPSRDICQRGTSLTIQCQVDSQVTMMFWYRQQPGQSLTLIATANQGSEATYESGFVIDKFPISRPNLTFSTLTVSNMSPEDSSIYLCSGDRGSYGYTFGSGTRLTVV.

This clonotype has at least ten counts. The rearrangement links TRBV7-8 to TRBJ2-1, with a tentative D call TRBD2 (6 bases). V lost 1 base to trimming and J lost 4 bases, with 11 bases between them. The CDR3 runs 15 residues. Germline V gene data show CDR1 as SGHVS and CDR2 as FQNEAQ. The CDR3 region has the DNA TGTGCCAGCAGCTTAGAGGTGGGGGGATACAATGAGCAGTTCTTC. Translated: CASSLEVGGYNEQFF.

The chain employs TRBV6-2 or TRBV6-3 and TRBJ2-1; a weak D match, TRBD1 (5 bases). In germline, CDR1 is MNHEY, CDR2 SVGEGT. Deletions cut 7 bases from V and 6 bases from J, with 19 bases between. This CDR3 comprises 15 residues. CDR3 nucleotide sequence: TGTGCCAGCACCCAACAGGTTTACCCGAGCAATGAGCAGTTCTTC. Translating it yields CASTQQVYPSNEQFF.

The rearrangement joins TRBV9 to TRBJ2-1; TRBD2 matches 12 bases. The CDR3 totals 14 residues. The V segment lost 4 bases and the J segment 9 bases; nucleotides outside the gene matches: 5. Germline-derived CDR1 and CDR2 are SGDLS and YYNGEE. CDR3 sequence: CASSLAGGHIEQFF. The CDR3 DNA reads as TGTGCCAGCAGCCTAGCGGGGGGGCATATTGAGCAGTTCTTC.

The V call is TRBV27, the J call TRBJ2-7, with D tentatively TRBD1 (6 bases). This CDR3 is 12 amino acids long. The V end was cut by 7 bases, the J end by 3 bases, with 10 bases between. The germline V gene encodes CDR1 MNHEY and CDR2 SMNVEV (reference sequence). The CDR3 loop is CASTGQRYEQYF. Written as DNA, the CDR3 is TGTGCCAGCACTGGACAGCGCTACGAGCAGTACTTC.

This clonotype was detected only a few times. The chain uses TRBV7-9 and TRBJ2-3; no definite D call. Looked up from germline, CDR1 is SEHNR and CDR2 is FQNEAQ (reference sequence). The CDR3 loop spans 15 amino acids. The V end lost 1 base, the J end lost 6 bases, and 14 bases lay between the germline ends. The CDR3 loop reads CASSLVLDLRDTQYF. CDR3 coding DNA: TGTGCCAGCAGCTTAGTCCTAGACCTCAGGGATACGCAGTATTTT.

Note on this clonotype: Because the CDR3 is missing its conserved closing phenylalanine or tryptophan, this is likely a read error. The CDR3 loop reads CASSYPGTEIYEQYL. The CDR3 coding sequence is TGTGCCAGCAGCTACCCCGGGACTGAAATTTACGAGCAGTACCTT. The chain has TRBV7-2 and TRBJ2-7, with TRBD2 as a possible D gene (6 bases). The CDR3 contains 15 residues. Germline-derived CDR1 and CDR2 are SGHTA and FQGNSA. Trimming shortened V by 4 bases and J by 4 bases, and 17 bases separated the two germline ends.

The chain recombines TRBV27 with TRBJ2-1; unclear D gene. CDR1 MNHEY and CDR2 SMNVEV come from the germline V gene (reference sequence). The CDR3 spans 15 residues. Trimming left V 5 bases short and J 3 bases short, with 14 bases between. In DNA form, the CDR3 reads TGTGCCAGCAGTCAAGGGTACTACTACTACAATGAGCAGTTCTTC. Protein sequence: CASSQGYYYYNEQFF.

Concerning this clonotype itself: The germline gene is not matched at one end of the junction; a read error may be the cause. V gene TRBV7-8 combines with J gene TRBJ1-5; 7 nucleotides agree with TRBD1. This CDR3 is 15 amino acids long. Germline assignment: CDR1 SGHVS and CDR2 FQNEAQ. The CDR3 sequence: CACSLGVQGDQPQHF. The DNA for the CDR3 is TGTGCCTGCAGCTTAGGTGTGCAGGGGGATCAGCCCCAGCATTTT.

This clonotype came up a few times. The chain recombines TRBV6-5 with TRBJ2-5; D unresolved. The germline CDR1 and CDR2 sequences are MNHEY and SVGAGI. The CDR3 length is 15 residues. With 2 bases removed from V and 0 bases from J, the gap between germline ends came to 10 bases. The CDR3 reads CASSYRLGYQETQYF. Here the CDR3 DNA reads TGTGCCAGCAGTTACAGGTTGGGGTACCAAGAGACCCAGTACTTC.

A few counts support this clonotype. The rearrangement links TRBV6-2 or TRBV6-3 to TRBJ1-2, with a tentative D call TRBD1 (6 bases). V dropped 7 bases and J dropped 5 bases, with 32 bases sitting between them. Germline V gene data show CDR1 as MNHEY and CDR2 as SVGEGT. This CDR3 contains 19 residues. The DNA of the CDR3 is TGTGCCAGCACCTCTTGGAGAGGGGGAACTCAGAATTTATATTATGGCTACACCTTC. Protein product: CASTSWRGGTQNLYYGYTF.

The gene calls are TRBV7-9 and TRBJ2-5; TRBD1 might be the D (6 bases). Germline values: CDR1 SEHNR, CDR2 FQNEAQ (reference sequence). The CDR3 is 15 residues long. The ends were cut back, 2 bases at V and 5 bases at J, with 15 bases in the middle. CDR3 sequence reads: CASSLTRGRGETQYF. The CDR3 nucleotides read TGTGCCAGCAGCTTAACCAGGGGCAGAGGGGAGACCCAGTACTTC. The full variable domain, with the rest looked up from reference TRBV7-9 and TRBJ2-5, is DTGVSQNPRHKITKRGQNVTFRCDPISEHNRLYWYRQTLGQGPEFLTYFQNEAQLEKSRLLSDRFSAERPKGSFSTLEIQRTEQGDSAMYLCASSLTRGRGETQYFGPGTRLLVL.